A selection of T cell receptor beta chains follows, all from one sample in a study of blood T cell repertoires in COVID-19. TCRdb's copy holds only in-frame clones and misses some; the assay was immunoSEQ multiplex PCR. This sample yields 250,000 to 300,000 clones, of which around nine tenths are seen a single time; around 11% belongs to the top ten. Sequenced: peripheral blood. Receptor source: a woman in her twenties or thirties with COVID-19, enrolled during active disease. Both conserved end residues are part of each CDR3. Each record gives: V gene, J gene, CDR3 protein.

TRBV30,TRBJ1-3,CAWTTANSGNTIYF
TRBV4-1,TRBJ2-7,CASSYLAGFYEQYF
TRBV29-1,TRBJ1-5,CSVEVPGDQPQHF
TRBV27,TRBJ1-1,CASSLGLNTEAFF
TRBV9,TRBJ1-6,CASSVGGSYNSPLHF
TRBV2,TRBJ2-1,CASSDEEGSYNEQFF
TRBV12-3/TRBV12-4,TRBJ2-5,CASRSQGSETQYF
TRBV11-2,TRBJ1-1,CASSLRQGVKAFF
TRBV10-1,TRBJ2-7,CASSGLAGAYEQYF
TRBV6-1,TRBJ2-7,CASSEAGVDEQYF
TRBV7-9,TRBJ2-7,CASSLAWTSFSYEQYF
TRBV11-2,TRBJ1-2,CASSSGAQVYDYTF
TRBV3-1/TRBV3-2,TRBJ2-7,CASSRDLAYEQYF
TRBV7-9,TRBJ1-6,CASSPGEISPLHF
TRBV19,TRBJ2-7,CASSKTGVSYEQYF
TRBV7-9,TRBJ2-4,CASSYRDTGIQYF
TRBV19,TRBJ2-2,CASRTGRNTGELFF
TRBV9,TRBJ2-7,CASSGPGGSYEQYF
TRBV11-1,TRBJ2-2,CASSDYGGRAGELFF
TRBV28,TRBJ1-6,CASSLLYNSPLHF
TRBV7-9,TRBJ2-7,CASSLASHYEQYF
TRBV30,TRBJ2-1,CAWRNLAGESYNEQFF
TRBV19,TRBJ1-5,CASSITGRKQPQHF
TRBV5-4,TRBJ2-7,CASSSGTSGTYEQYF
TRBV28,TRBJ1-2,CATRPGTVNYGYTF
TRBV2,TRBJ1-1,CASSDLYTEAFF
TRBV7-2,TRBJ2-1,CASSLGTSGRKFF
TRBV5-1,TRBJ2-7,CASSLDRTRRGYEQYF
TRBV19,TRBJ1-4,CASRRTPATNEKLFF
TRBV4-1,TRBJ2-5,CASSQIVGQGARETQYF
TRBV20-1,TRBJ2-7,CSASRRLDYEQYF
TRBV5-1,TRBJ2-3,CASRVTSGTDTQYF
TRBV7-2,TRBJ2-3,CASSLTSGRADTQYF
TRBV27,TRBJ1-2,CASSFRQGNYGYTF
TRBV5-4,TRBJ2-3,CASSRPGTGWDTQYF
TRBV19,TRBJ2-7,CASAGGDSTTYEQYF
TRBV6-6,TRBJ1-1,CASLLGLAGGNPEAFF
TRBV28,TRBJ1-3,CASSLPVGQGTISGNTIYF
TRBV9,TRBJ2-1,CASSQGTSGAYNEQFF
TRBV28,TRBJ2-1,CASSFSGVWEQFF
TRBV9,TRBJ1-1,CASSKMGGTEAFF
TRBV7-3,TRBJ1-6,CASSLRPRGGNSPLHF
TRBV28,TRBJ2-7,CASNRSGRAYEQYF
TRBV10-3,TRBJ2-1,CAISIRLAGDGNEQFF
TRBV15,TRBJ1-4,CATSRAPRQNEKLFF
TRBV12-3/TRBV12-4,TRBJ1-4,CASSFRVEEKLFF
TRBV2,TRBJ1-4,CASSEGTGEKLFF
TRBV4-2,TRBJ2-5,CASSQESETQYF
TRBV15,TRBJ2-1,CATSKGLAFDEQFF
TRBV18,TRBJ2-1,CASSPTSGSSREQFF
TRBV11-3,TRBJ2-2,CASSRGTANTGELFF